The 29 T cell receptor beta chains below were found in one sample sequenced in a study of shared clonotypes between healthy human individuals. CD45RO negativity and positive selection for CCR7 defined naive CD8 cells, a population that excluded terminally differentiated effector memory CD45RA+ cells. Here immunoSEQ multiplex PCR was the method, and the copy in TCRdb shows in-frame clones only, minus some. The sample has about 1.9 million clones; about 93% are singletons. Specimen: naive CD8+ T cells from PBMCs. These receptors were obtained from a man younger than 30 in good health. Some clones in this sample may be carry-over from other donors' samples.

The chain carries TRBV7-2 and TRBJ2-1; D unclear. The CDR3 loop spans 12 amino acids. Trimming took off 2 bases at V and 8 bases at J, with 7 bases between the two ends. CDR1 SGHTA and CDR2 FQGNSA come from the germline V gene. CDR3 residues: CASSLNLDEQFF. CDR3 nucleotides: TGTGCCAGCAGCTTAAATTTGGATGAGCAGTTCTTC.

The CDR3 nucleotides read TGTGCCAGTAGGTCCCGTGGGTCCTACAATGAGCAGTTCTTC. It yields the protein CASRSRGSYNEQFF. The genes are TRBV19 and TRBJ2-1; unclear D gene. Deletions cut 6 bases from V and 1 base from J, with 10 bases between. The germline CDR1 and CDR2 sequences are LNHDA and SQIVND (reference sequence). CDR3 size: 14 residues. Complete variable domain (other parts from reference TRBV19 and TRBJ2-1): DGGITQSPKYLFRKEGQNVTLSCEQNLNHDAMYWYRQDPGQGLRLIYYSQIVNDFQKGDIAEGYSVSREKKESFPLTVTSAQKNPTAFYLCASRSRGSYNEQFFGPGTRLTVL.

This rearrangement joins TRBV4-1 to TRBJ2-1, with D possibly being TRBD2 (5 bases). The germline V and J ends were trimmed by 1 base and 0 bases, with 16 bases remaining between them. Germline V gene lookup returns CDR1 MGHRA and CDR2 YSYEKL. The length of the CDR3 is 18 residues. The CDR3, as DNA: TGCGCCAGCAGCCAAGTGTCCGCTGGAGCGGACTCCTACAATGAGCAGTTCTTC. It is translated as CASSQVSAGADSYNEQFF.

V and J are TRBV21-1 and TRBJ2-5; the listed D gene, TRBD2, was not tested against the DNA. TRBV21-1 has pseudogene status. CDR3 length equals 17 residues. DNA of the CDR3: TGTGCCAGCAGCAGAAGCGGGACTAGCGGGACAAAAGAGACCCAGTACTTC. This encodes CASSRSGTSGTKETQYF.

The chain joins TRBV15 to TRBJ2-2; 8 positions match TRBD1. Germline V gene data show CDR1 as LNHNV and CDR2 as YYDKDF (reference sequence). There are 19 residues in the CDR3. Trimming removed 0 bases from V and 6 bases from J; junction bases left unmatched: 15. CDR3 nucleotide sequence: TGTGCCACCAGCAGAGATCCAGGGGCAGGGGGCTCGATAGCCGGGGAGCTGTTTTTT. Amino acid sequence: CATSRDPGAGGSIAGELFF. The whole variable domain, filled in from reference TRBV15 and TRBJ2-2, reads DAMVIQNPRYQVTQFGKPVTLSCSQTLNHNVMYWYQQKSSQAPKLLFHYYDKDFNNEADTPDNFQSRRPNTSFCFLDIRSPGLGDTAMYLCATSRDPGAGGSIAGELFFGEGSRLTVL.

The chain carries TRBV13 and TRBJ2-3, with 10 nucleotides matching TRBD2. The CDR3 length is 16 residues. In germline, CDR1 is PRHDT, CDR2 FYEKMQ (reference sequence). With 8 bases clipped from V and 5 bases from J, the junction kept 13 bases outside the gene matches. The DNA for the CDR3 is TGTGCCAGCTCGTACCAAAGCGGGAGGGATGGAGATACGCAGTATTTT. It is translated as CASSYQSGRDGDTQYF.

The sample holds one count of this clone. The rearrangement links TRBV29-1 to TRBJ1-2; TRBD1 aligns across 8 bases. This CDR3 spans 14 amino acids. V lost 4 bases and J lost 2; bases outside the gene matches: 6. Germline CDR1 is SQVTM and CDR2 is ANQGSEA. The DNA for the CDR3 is TGCAGCGTTGCTGGGACAGGACCAAACTATGGCTACACCTTC. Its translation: CSVAGTGPNYGYTF.

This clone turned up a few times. CDR3 sequence: CASRYLEGPDGAFF. CDR3 nucleotides: TGTGCCAGCAGGTACCTGGAGGGACCCGATGGGGCTTTCTTT. This chain uses TRBV6-5 with TRBJ1-1; D might be TRBD1 (5 bases). The germline V gene encodes CDR1 MNHEY and CDR2 SVGAGI. V lost 6 bases to trimming and J lost 11 bases, with 22 bases between them. There are 14 residues in the CDR3.

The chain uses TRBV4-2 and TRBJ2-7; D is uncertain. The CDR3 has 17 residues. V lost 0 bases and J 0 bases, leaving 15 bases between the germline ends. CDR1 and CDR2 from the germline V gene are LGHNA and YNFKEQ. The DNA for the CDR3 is TGTGCCAGCAGCCAAGAAAGGCTACGGACCAACTCCTACGAGCAGTACTTC. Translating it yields CASSQERLRTNSYEQYF.

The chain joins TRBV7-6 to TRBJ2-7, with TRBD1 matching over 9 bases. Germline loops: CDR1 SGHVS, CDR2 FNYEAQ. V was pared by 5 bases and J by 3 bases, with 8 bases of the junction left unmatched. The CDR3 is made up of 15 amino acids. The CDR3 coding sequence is TGTGCCAGCAGCCCCGAGGCGGGACAGGGCTACGAGCAGTACTTC. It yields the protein CASSPEAGQGYEQYF.

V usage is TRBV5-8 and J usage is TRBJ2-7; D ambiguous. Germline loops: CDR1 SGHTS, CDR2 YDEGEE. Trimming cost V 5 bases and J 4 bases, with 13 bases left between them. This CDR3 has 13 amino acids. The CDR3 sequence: CASRQNREYEQYF. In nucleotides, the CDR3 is TGTGCCAGCAGACAAAACCGAGAGTACGAGCAGTACTTC.

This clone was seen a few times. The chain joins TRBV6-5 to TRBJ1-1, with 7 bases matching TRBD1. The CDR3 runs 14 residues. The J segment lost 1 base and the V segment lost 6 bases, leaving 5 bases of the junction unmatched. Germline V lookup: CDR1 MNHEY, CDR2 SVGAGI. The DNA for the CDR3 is TGTGCCAGCAGCAGACAGGGCTGGAACACTGAAGCTTTCTTT. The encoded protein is CASSRQGWNTEAFF.

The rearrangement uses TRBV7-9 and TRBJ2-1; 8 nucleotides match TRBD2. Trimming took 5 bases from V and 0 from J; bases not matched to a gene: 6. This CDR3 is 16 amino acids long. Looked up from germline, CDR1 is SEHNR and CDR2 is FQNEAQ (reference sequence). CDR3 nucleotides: TGTGCCAGCAGCCCACATAGCGGGACCTCCTACAATGAGCAGTTCTTC. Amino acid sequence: CASSPHSGTSYNEQFF.

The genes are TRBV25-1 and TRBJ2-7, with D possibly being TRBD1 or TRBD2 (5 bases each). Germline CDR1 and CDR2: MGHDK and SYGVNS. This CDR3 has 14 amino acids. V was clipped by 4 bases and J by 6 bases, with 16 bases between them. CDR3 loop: CASSGPGTPSEQYF. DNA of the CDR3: TGTGCCAGCAGTGGACCCGGGACCCCGAGCGAGCAGTACTTC.

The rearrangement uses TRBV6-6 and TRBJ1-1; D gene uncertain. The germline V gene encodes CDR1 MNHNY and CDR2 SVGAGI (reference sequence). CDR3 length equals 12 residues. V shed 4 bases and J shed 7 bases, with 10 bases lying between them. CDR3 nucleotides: TGTGCCAGCAGTTCCGACACCTTTGAAGCTTTCTTT. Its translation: CASSSDTFEAFF.

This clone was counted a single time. DNA for the CDR3: TGTGCCAGCAGTGTTTCGAGTTGGCCTGAAGCTTTCTTT. This sequence encodes CASSVSSWPEAFF. The chain is built from TRBV2 and TRBJ1-1; D ambiguous. Trimming left V 4 bases short and J 6 bases short, with 12 bases between. CDR1 SNHLY and CDR2 FYNNEI come from the germline V gene. CDR3 size: 13 residues.

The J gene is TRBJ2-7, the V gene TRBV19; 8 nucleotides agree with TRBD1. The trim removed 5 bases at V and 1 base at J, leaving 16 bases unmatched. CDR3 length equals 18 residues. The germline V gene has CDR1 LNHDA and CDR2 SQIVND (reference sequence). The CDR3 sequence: CASSYSFLVDRESYEQYF. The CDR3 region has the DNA TGTGCCAGTAGTTATTCCTTCTTGGTGGACAGGGAATCCTACGAGCAGTACTTC. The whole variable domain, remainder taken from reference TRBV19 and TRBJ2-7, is DGGITQSPKYLFRKEGQNVTLSCEQNLNHDAMYWYRQDPGQGLRLIYYSQIVNDFQKGDIAEGYSVSREKKESFPLTVTSAQKNPTAFYLCASSYSFLVDRESYEQYFGPGTRLTVT.

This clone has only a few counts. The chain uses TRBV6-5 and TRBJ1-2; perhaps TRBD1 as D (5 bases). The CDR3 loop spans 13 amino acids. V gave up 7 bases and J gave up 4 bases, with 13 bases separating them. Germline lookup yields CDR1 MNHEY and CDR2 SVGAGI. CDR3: CASTNDSVYGYTF. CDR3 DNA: TGTGCCAGCACCAACGACAGTGTCTATGGCTACACCTTC.

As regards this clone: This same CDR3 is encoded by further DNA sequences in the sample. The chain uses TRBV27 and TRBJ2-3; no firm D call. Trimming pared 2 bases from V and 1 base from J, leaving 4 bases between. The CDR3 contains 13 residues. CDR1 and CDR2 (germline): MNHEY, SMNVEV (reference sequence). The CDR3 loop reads CASSLIGTDTQYF. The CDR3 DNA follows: TGTGCCAGCAGTTTAATAGGCACAGATACGCAGTATTTT.

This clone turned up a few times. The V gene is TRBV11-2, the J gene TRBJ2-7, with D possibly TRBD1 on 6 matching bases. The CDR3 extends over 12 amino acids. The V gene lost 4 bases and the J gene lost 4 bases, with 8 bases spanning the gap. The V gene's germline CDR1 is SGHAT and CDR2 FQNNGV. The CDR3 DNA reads TGTGCCAGCAGCTCCGGACAGTACGAGCAGTACTTC. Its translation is CASSSGQYEQYF.

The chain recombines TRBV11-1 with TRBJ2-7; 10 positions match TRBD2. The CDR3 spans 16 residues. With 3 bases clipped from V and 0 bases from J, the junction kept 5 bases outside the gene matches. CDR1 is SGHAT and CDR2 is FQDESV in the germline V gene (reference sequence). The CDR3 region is CASSLSLAGRSYEQYF. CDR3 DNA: TGTGCCAGCAGCTTGTCACTAGCGGGACGCTCCTACGAGCAGTACTTC.

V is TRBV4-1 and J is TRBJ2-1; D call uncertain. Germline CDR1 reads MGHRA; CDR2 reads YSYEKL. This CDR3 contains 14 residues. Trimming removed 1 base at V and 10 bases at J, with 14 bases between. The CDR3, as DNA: TGCGCCAGCAGCCAAGTAATAGGTTTGGGCGAGCAGTTCTTC. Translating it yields CASSQVIGLGEQFF.

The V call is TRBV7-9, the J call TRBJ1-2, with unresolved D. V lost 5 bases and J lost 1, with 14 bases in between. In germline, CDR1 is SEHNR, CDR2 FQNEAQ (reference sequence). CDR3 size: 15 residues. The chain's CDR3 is CASSVPSNYNYGYTF. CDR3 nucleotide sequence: TGTGCCAGCAGCGTCCCCTCCAATTATAACTATGGCTACACCTTC.

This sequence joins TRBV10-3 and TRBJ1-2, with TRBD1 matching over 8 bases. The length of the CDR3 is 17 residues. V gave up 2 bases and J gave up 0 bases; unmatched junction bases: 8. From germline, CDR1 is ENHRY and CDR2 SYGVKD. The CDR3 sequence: CAISEVGQGLSNYGYTF. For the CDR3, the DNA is TGTGCCATCAGTGAGGTTGGACAGGGACTATCTAACTATGGCTACACCTTC.

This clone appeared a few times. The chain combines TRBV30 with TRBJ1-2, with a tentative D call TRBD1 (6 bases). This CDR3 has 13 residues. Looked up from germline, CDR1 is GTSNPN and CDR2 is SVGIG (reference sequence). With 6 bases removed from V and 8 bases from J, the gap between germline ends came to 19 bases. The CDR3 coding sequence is TGTGCCTGTGTACAGGGTTCTCTCTACGGCTACACCTTC. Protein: CACVQGSLYGYTF.

This CDR3 is CASSLSSGVYRGQAFF. The DNA of the CDR3 is TGTGCCAGCAGTTTATCAAGTGGGGTTTACAGGGGTCAAGCTTTCTTT. V usage is TRBV27 and J usage is TRBJ1-1; 7 bases are a match to TRBD1. CDR1 and CDR2 from the germline V gene are MNHEY and SMNVEV (reference sequence). This CDR3 contains 16 residues. The V and J ends lost 0 bases and 9 bases, in that order; junction bases with no gene match: 13.

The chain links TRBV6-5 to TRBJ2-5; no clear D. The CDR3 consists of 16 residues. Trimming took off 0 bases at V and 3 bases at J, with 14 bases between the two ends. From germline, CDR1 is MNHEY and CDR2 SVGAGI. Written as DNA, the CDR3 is TGTGCCAGCAGTTACTCGAATATCGGCGGAGAAGAGACCCAGTACTTC. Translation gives CASSYSNIGGEETQYF.

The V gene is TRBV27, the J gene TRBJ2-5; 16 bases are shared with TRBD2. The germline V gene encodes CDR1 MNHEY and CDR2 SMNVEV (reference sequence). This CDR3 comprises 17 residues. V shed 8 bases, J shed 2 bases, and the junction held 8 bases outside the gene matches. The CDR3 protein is CASLGTSGRDTQETQYF. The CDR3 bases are TGTGCCAGCCTTGGGACTAGCGGGAGGGACACTCAAGAGACCCAGTACTTC.

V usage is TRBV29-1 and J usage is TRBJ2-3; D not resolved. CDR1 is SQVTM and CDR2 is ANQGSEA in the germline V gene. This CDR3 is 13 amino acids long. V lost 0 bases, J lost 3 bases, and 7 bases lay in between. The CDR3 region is CSVEDTHTDTQYF. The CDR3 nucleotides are TGCAGCGTTGAAGATACACATACAGATACGCAGTATTTT.